This T cell receptor beta chain emerged from a study of breast tumors, draining lymph nodes, adjacent tissues. MiXCR was run by TCRdb on the multiplex PCR reads, yielding one entry per CDR3 protein. This sample yields 200,000 to 300,000 distinct CDR3 sequences, of which over 30% are seen a single time; around 1.1% belongs to the top ten. Findings and limits, study-wide: Luminal-like breast cancer showed significantly higher tumor–nontumor repertoire similarity than basal-like. Tumors had less TCR diversity than lymph nodes, more than nontumor tissue. Findings are consistent with lymph node origin and intratumoral expansion of most tumor T cells. The lymph node origin of tumor T cells was framed as consistent with a hypothesis, not demonstrated.

V was cut by 9 bases and J by 0 bases, with 13 bases left in between. The CDR3 is 14 amino acids. CDR1 LGHNA and CDR2 YNFKEQ come from the germline V gene. Breast cancer patients provided tissue from their axillary draining lymph nodes. This clonotype was picked up many times. Its cognate antigen is unknown. This TCR came from a female donor with breast cancer. Some clones in this sample may be carry-over from other donors' samples. The J gene is TRBJ2-3, the V gene TRBV4-2; perhaps TRBD2 as D (7 bases). Source material: axillary lymph node tissue. CDR3 nucleotide sequence: TGTGCCAGTCGAGGGGGGGGGAGCACAGATACGCAGTATTTT. Translating it yields CASRGGGSTDTQYF.